Sequencing of this TCR beta chain was carried out in a study of PD-L1 blockade in urothelial cancer (dated by TCRdb to about 2017). Study-wide context: Every patient began therapy in the mid-2010s and was given atezolizumab 1,200 mg intravenously every 3 weeks. About nine tenths of the roughly 29 patients were identified as males with urothelial cancer of bladder origin, and a prior smoking history was reported by 18 of 29 patients. An ECOG performance status of 0 or 1 was recorded for the patients, and 0 to 3 prior chemotherapy regimens had been received by the patients. Blood samples were analyzed at 3 weeks after treatment start (second dose) and at 6 weeks after treatment start. A median of roughly 140,000 T cells and approximately 86,000 unique TCRs was obtained from blood samples, and a median clonality of approximately 0.08 was observed. An exploratory multi-omic analysis was conducted of the somatic, immune and clinical correlates of response to PD-L1 blockade with atezolizumab in urothelial cancer. TCR sequencing covered pretreatment tumor samples and matched, serially collected peripheral blood taken before and after atezolizumab treatment. Durable clinical benefit was defined as a progression-free survival longer than 6 months, and TCR features were additionally tested against progression-free survival and overall survival. In the same patients, whole exome sequencing and RNA sequencing of pretreatment tumors were performed in addition to TCR sequencing. Nine patients achieved durable clinical benefit and approximately 20 did not. Pretreatment blood TCR-seq was available for under 35 patients, at least one posttreatment blood collection was obtained for roughly 25 patients, and tumor TCR-seq was available for roughly 25 patients. Paper-wide results and their limitations: Patients with durable benefit showed greater expansion of tumor-associated TCR clones in peripheral blood 3 weeks after starting treatment (n of about 21, p = 0.022). Improved progression-free and overall survival was found to be associated with pretreatment peripheral blood TCR clonality below the median. Because of the small sample size (n of about 29) and the many exploratory analyses performed, the results are intended to be regarded as hypothesis-generating.

The V and J ends are trimmed by 3 bases and 11 bases, leaving 14 bases between them. The germline V gene (reference sequence) yields GTSNPN for CDR1 and SVGIG for CDR2. The CDR3 has 12 amino acids, counting the end cysteine and phenylalanine. CDR3 DNA only is kept here, 36 bases in frame from base 1. A word on this clone: There is no known antigen for this receptor. No much larger clone exists at a distance of one base, and base qualities are not known.

What this sample's time point label stands for: peripheral blood 6 weeks after treatment start. A cohort of about 31 patients with locally advanced or metastatic urothelial carcinoma, treated at Memorial Sloan Kettering on a trial protocol, was included. Peripheral blood mononuclear cells were collected pretreatment and during treatment, at between 1 and 8 total time points per patient. The Qiagen DNeasy Blood extraction kit was used to purify genomic DNA from total PBMCs and tumor samples. PBMCs were collected pretreatment and during treatment, and were isolated and stored as previously described. Synthetic TCR analog templates were spiked into each PCR to estimate absolute template abundance from read counts. The immunoSEQ assay was used to amplify TCRbeta CDR3 regions from genomic DNA with bias-controlled V and J gene primers. Sequencing of rearranged TCRbeta segments was performed at approximately 20X coverage. In the original analysis: Clustering was used to correct sequencing errors, and CDR3s were annotated against IMGT to assign V, D and J genes. Out-of-frame and stop-codon sequences were excluded, and only productive TCRbeta rearrangements were used in downstream analyses. Clonality was computed as one minus Shannon entropy normalized by the log of the number of unique productive sequences. Clones differing between time points or between blood and tumor were identified by Fisher's exact test with Benjamini-Hochberg correction at adjusted p below 0.01. TCRdb's version of the immuneACCESS table is confined to in-frame rearrangements and falls short of the full clone set. An unresolved V gene accounts for under half of the shortfall where checked; the remainder is of unknown origin. Clonal size and the V and J genes are those of that table, whereas D and trimming came from the DNA. Within this sample are tens of thousands of clones, with about 85% of them counted one time only. Under 2.5% of the sample comes from the top ten.

The sequences come from PBMCs, collected around atezolizumab (anti-PD-L1) treatment. This TCR was sampled from a man aged 50 to 59 with urothelial cancer. The chain employs TRBV30 and TRBJ2-4; TRBD2 might be the D gene, on 5 matching bases. CDR3 loop: CAWSPGMPLQYF. The DNA sequence is as follows: TGTGCCTGGAGCCCGGGAATGCCCCTTCAGTACTTC.